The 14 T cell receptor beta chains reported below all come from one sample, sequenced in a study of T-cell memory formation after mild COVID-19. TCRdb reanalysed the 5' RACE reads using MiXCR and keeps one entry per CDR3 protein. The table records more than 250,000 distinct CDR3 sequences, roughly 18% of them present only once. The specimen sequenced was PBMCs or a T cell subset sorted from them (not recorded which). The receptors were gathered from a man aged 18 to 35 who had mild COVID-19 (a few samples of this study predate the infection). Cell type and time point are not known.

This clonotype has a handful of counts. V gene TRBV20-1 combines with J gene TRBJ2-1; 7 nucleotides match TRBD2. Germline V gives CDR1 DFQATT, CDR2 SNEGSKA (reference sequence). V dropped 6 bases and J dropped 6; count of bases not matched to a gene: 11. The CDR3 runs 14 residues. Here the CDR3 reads CSARKGGLGNEQFF. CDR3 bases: TGCAGTGCCCGAAAGGGAGGGTTGGGCAATGAGCAGTTCTTC.

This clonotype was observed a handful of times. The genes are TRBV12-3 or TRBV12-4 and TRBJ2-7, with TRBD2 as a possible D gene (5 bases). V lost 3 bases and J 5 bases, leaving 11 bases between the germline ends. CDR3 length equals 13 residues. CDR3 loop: CASSFRGVHEQYV. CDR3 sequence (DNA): TGTGCCAGCAGTTTCCGGGGAGTCCACGAGCAGTACGTC.

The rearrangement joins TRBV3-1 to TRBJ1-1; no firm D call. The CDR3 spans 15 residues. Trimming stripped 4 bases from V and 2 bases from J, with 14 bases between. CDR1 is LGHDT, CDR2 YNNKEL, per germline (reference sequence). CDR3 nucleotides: TGTGCCAGCAGCCCTTGGGGTTGGGGTAACACTGAAGCTTTCTTT. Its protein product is CASSPWGWGNTEAFF. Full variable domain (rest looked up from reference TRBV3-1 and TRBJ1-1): DTAVSQTPKYLVTQMGNDKSIKCEQNLGHDTMYWYKQDSKKFLKIMFSYNNKELIINETVPNRFSPKSPDKAHLNLHINSLELGDSAVYFCASSPWGWGNTEAFFGQGTRLTVV.

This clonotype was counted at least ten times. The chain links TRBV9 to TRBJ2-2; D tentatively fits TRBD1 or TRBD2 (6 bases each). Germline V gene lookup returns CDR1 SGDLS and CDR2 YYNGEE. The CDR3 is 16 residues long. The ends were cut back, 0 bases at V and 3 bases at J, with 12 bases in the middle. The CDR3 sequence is CASSVGIGGDTGELFF. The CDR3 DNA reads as TGTGCCAGCAGCGTAGGGATCGGGGGCGACACCGGGGAGCTGTTTTTT.

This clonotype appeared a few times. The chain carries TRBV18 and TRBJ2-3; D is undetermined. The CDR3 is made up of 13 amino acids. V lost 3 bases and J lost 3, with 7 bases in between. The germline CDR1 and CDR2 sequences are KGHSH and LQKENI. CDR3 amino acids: CASSPVSTDTQYF. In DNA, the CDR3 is TGTGCCAGCTCACCGGTTAGTACAGATACGCAGTATTTT.

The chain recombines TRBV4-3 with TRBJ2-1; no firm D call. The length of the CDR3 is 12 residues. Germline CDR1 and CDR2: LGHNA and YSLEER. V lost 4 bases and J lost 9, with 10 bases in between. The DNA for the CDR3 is TGCGCCAGCAGCCCGGCTTGGGGTGAGCAGTTCTTC. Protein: CASSPAWGEQFF.

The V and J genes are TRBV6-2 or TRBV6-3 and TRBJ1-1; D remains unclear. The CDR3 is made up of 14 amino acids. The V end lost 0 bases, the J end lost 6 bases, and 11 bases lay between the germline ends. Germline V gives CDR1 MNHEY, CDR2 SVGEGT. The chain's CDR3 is CASSYSSRSPEAFF. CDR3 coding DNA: TGTGCCAGCAGTTACTCGAGCAGGAGCCCTGAAGCTTTCTTT.

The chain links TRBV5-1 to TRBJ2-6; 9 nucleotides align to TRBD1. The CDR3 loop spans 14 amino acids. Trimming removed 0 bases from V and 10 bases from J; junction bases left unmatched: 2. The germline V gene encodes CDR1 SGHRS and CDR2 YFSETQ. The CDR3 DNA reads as TGCGCCAGCAGCTTGGGGGACAGGGTAAACGTCCTGACTTTC. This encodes CASSLGDRVNVLTF.

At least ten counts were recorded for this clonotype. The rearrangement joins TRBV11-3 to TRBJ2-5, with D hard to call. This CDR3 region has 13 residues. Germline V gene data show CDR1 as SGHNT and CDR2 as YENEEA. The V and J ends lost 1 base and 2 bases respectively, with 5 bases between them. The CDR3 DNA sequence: TGTGCCAGCAGCTTAGCCGATCAAGAGACCCAGTACTTC. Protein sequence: CASSLADQETQYF.

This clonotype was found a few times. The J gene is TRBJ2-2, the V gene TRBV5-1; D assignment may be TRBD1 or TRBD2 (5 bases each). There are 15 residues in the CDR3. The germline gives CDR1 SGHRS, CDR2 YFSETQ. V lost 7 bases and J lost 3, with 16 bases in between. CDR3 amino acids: CASGLGQGYTGELFF. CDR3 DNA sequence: TGCGCCAGCGGACTCGGCCAGGGATACACCGGGGAGCTGTTTTTT.

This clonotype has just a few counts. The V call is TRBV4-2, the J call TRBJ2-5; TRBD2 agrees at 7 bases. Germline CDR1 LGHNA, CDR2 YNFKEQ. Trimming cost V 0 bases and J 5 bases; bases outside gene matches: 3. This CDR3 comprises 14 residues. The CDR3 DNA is TGTGCCAGCAGCCAAGAATGGGAGGGGGAGACCCAGTACTTC. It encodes CASSQEWEGETQYF.

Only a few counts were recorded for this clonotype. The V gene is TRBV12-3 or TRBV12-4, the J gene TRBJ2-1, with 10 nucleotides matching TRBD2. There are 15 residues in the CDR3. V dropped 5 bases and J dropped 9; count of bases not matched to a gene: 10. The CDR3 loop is CASSPSGGAVGEQFF. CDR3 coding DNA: TGTGCCAGCAGTCCGAGCGGGGGGGCGGTAGGTGAGCAGTTCTTC.

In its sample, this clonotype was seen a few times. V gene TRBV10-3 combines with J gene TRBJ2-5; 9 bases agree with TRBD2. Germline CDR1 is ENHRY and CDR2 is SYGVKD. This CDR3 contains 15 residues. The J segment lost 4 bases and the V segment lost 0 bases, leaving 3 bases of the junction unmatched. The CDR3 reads CAISESAGGGETQYF. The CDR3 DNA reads TGTGCCATCAGTGAGTCAGCGGGGGGTGGAGAGACCCAGTACTTC.

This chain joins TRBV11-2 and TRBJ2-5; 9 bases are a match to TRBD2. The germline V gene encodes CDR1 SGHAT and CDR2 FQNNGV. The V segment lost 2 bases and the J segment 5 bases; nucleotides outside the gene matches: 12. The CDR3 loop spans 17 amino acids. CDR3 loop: CASSLPPAGGPGETQYF. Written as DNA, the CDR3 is TGTGCCAGCAGCTTACCCCCCGCGGGGGGGCCAGGGGAGACCCAGTACTTC.